The text below deals with one T cell receptor (beta chain). The sample comes from a study of T cells in tuberculosis. Study-level information: A South African cohort included IGRA-negative adolescents, latently infected IGRA-positive adolescents and adults with active tuberculosis.

Here immunoSEQ multiplex PCR was the method, and the copy in TCRdb shows in-frame clones only, minus some. This sample has around 35,000 clones; almost 95% occur once, and the top ten carry 9% to 13%. The CDR3 length is 14 residues. The germline V gene encodes CDR1 MNHNY and CDR2 SVGAGI (reference sequence). J lost 7 bases, V lost 2 bases, and 4 bases had no gene match. The clonotype was recovered from a donor aged 10-29 years with latent tuberculosis or without tuberculosis infection. Some clones in this sample may be carry-over from other donors' samples. The sequenced material came from PBMCs. This rearrangement joins TRBV6-6 to TRBJ1-5; 8 bases agree with TRBD1. CDR3 region: CASSYRTGIQPQHF. In nucleotides, the CDR3 is TGTGCCAGCAGTTACCGGACAGGGATCCAGCCCCAGCATTTT.